The 24 T cell receptor beta chains listed next were all sequenced from one sample in a study of shared clonotypes between healthy human individuals. Profiled with immunoSEQ multiplex PCR; TCRdb holds only in-frame clones, not every one. This table has about 1 million clones, about 75% appearing once. The specimen sequenced was memory CD4+ T cells sorted from blood. Sample subset: CD45RA-negative fraction. The receptors were sampled from a man aged 18 to 29 in good health.

The V call is TRBV5-1, the J call TRBJ1-2; 7 nucleotides agree with TRBD1. CDR1 SGHRS and CDR2 YFSETQ come from the germline V gene. CDR3 length: 14 amino acids. Trimming removed 6 bases from V and 0 bases from J; junction bases left unmatched: 5. CDR3 DNA sequence: TGCGCCAGCACAGGGACAGATCCTAACTATGGCTACACCTTC. Amino acids: CASTGTDPNYGYTF.

V is TRBV6-1 and J is TRBJ1-1; TRBD1 matches 7 bases. The CDR3 covers 15 residues. Germline values: CDR1 MNHNS, CDR2 SASEGT. V was pared by 5 bases and J by 2 bases, with 8 bases of the junction left unmatched. The CDR3 sequence is CASSPAGTANTEAFF. The CDR3 bases are TGTGCCAGCAGTCCCGCCGGGACAGCAAACACTGAAGCTTTCTTT.

This sequence joins TRBV4-2 and TRBJ1-2, with D unclear. V lost 5 bases to trimming and J lost 8 bases, with 15 bases between them. CDR1 LGHNA and CDR2 YNFKEQ come from the germline V gene. The CDR3 is made up of 13 amino acids. Here the CDR3 reads CASSLEVMEGYTF. CDR3 DNA sequence: TGTGCCAGCAGCTTGGAAGTCATGGAAGGCTACACCTTC.

The V call is TRBV4-1, the J call TRBJ1-1, with a tentative D call TRBD1 (6 bases). This CDR3 contains 12 residues. Germline V CDR1 and CDR2: MGHRA, YSYEKL. Trimming removed 7 bases at V and 4 bases at J, with 10 bases between. The DNA for the CDR3 is TGCGCCAGCACGGGGGCCTCCACTGAAGCTTTCTTT. It translates to CASTGASTEAFF.

The chain has TRBV7-2 and TRBJ2-4, with D possibly being TRBD1 (5 bases). Germline CDR1 SGHTA, CDR2 FQGNSA. The V end lost 5 bases, the J end lost 0 bases, and 11 bases lay between the germline ends. The CDR3 has 15 residues. CDR3: CASSPRGPAKNIQYF. As DNA, the CDR3 is TGTGCCAGCAGCCCTAGGGGCCCAGCCAAAAACATTCAGTACTTC. The whole variable domain, remainder taken from reference TRBV7-2 and TRBJ2-4, is GAGVSQSPSNKVTEKGKDVELRCDPISGHTALYWYRQSLGQGLEFLIYFQGNSAPDKSGLPSDRFSAERTGGSVSTLTIQRTQQEDSAVYLCASSPRGPAKNIQYFGAGTRLSVL.

This clone occurred many times. The chain recombines TRBV29-1 with TRBJ2-7; D might be TRBD1 (6 bases). Trimming stripped 5 bases from V and 1 base from J, with 9 bases between. This CDR3 is 12 amino acids long. Per the germline V gene, CDR1 is SQVTM and CDR2 is ANQGSEA. The CDR3 nucleotides are TGCAGCGTTCATACAGGGTCCTACGAGCAGTACTTC. As protein: CSVHTGSYEQYF.

The V gene is TRBV9, the J gene TRBJ2-3, with TRBD2 matching 8 bases. Germline V gene data show CDR1 as SGDLS and CDR2 as YYNGEE. The CDR3 loop spans 15 amino acids. With 0 bases clipped from V and 5 bases from J, the junction kept 5 bases outside the gene matches. CDR3 bases: TGTGCCAGCAGCGTAGCCAGCGGGAGTGTAGATACGCAGTATTTT. It specifies CASSVASGSVDTQYF.

The chain has TRBV28 and TRBJ1-4, with D tentatively TRBD1 (5 bases). Germline V gives CDR1 MDHEN, CDR2 SYDVKM. The CDR3 is 16 amino acids. V lost 5 bases and J 0 bases, leaving 13 bases between the germline ends. The CDR3 coding sequence is TGTGCCAGCAGTCGTGGGGGAGGCTCAACTAATGAAAAACTGTTTTTT. This translates into CASSRGGGSTNEKLFF.

At least ten counts were recorded for this clone. Other DNA sequences from this sample encode an identical CDR3 as well. The chain links TRBV7-8 to TRBJ1-6; D remains ambiguous. Deletions cut 3 bases from V and 0 bases from J, with 12 bases between. Germline loops: CDR1 SGHVS, CDR2 FQNEAQ. The CDR3 spans 17 residues. As DNA, the CDR3 is TGTGCCAGCAGCTTTGATTTCCCGAGCTCCTATAATTCACCCCTCCACTTT. Translating gives CASSFDFPSSYNSPLHF.

With respect to this clone: Other DNA sequences in this specimen translate into the identical CDR3. The chain's CDR3 is CSATLGETQYF. CDR3 DNA sequence: TGCAGTGCGACCCTAGGGGAGACCCAGTACTTC. The V call is TRBV20-1, the J call TRBJ2-5; D ambiguous. Germline V gives CDR1 DFQATT, CDR2 SNEGSKA (reference sequence). V lost 6 bases and J 5 bases, leaving 10 bases between the germline ends. The length of the CDR3 is 11 residues.

The chain combines TRBV5-1 with TRBJ2-5, with D maybe TRBD2 (6 bases). V lost 0 bases and J 1 base, leaving 13 bases between the germline ends. Germline V lookup: CDR1 SGHRS, CDR2 YFSETQ. The CDR3 consists of 16 residues. This CDR3 is CASSLGGVAAQETQYF. The DNA for the CDR3 is TGCGCCAGCAGCTTGGGAGGGGTAGCGGCCCAAGAGACCCAGTACTTC.

DNA of the CDR3: TGTGCCAGCAGTTACTCGCGGGTCAGAGAGACCCAGTACTTC. It is translated as CASSYSRVRETQYF. V gene TRBV6-6 combines with J gene TRBJ2-5, with D perhaps matching TRBD2 (5 bases). V was cut by 0 bases and J by 4 bases, with 9 bases left in between. CDR1 and CDR2 (germline): MNHNY, SVGAGI (reference sequence). This CDR3 is 14 amino acids long.

The chain recombines TRBV28 with TRBJ1-1, with a tentative D call TRBD1 (6 bases). Germline CDR1 MDHEN, CDR2 SYDVKM. The length of the CDR3 is 17 residues. Trimming cost V 7 bases and J 1 base, with 22 bases left between them. The CDR3 reads CASTLGFGGSGNTEAFF. For the CDR3, the DNA is TGTGCCAGCACCCTTGGATTCGGGGGCAGTGGGAACACTGAAGCTTTCTTT. The variable domain in full, completed from reference TRBV28 and TRBJ1-1, reads DVKVTQSSRYLVKRTGEKVFLECVQDMDHENMFWYRQDPGLGLRLIYFSYDVKMKEKGDIPEGYSVSREKKERFSLILESASTNQTSMYLCASTLGFGGSGNTEAFFGQGTRLTVV.

The J gene is TRBJ2-7, the V gene TRBV11-2; 10 bases line up with TRBD2. Germline trimming cut 5 bases from V and 6 bases from J; bases unmatched to any gene: 13. The CDR3 is 16 amino acids. Germline assignment: CDR1 SGHAT and CDR2 FQNNGV. The DNA of the CDR3 is TGTGCCAGCAGCCCATTAACAGCGGGAGGGATAGGCGAGCAGTACTTC. Translating it yields CASSPLTAGGIGEQYF.

The rearrangement uses TRBV19 and TRBJ1-3, with 10 bases aligning to TRBD1. The J segment lost 4 bases and the V segment lost 10 bases, leaving 4 bases of the junction unmatched. The germline CDR1 and CDR2 sequences are LNHDA and SQIVND (reference sequence). The CDR3 loop spans 13 amino acids. For the CDR3, the DNA is TGTGCCACCCAGACAGGGGGCGGAAACACCATATATTTT. Protein: CATQTGGGNTIYF.

The V gene is TRBV5-1, the J gene TRBJ1-2; D gene ambiguous. Germline CDR1 and CDR2: SGHRS and YFSETQ. There are 13 residues in the CDR3. V was shortened by 1 base and J by 7 bases, with 11 bases between the two germline ends. CDR3 sequence reads: CASSLQETGGYTF. The CDR3 nucleotides are TGCGCCAGCAGCTTGCAGGAAACGGGTGGCTACACCTTC.

J is TRBJ2-2 and V is TRBV7-9; TRBD2 aligns across 9 bases. The CDR3 is 16 residues long. Looked up from germline, CDR1 is SEHNR and CDR2 is FQNEAQ (reference sequence). V was clipped by 2 bases and J by 1 base; unmatched bases: 2. CDR3 coding DNA: TGTGCCAGCAGCTTACCGACTAGCGGGAACACCGGGGAGCTGTTTTTT. Protein: CASSLPTSGNTGELFF.

This clone occurred a few times. This specimen includes other DNA sequences encoding the same CDR3. The rearrangement joins TRBV15 to TRBJ2-1; D possibly corresponds to TRBD1 (6 bases). This CDR3 region has 13 residues. V was cut by 4 bases and J by 4 bases, with 8 bases left in between. The germline CDR1 and CDR2 sequences are LNHNV and YYDKDF (reference sequence). CDR3 sequence (DNA): TGTGCCACCAGCACACAGGGTTACAATGAGCAGTTCTTC. Amino acids: CATSTQGYNEQFF. The full variable domain, completed using reference TRBV15 and TRBJ2-1, is DAMVIQNPRYQVTQFGKPVTLSCSQTLNHNVMYWYQQKSSQAPKLLFHYYDKDFNNEADTPDNFQSRRPNTSFCFLDIRSPGLGDTAMYLCATSTQGYNEQFFGPGTRLTVL.

This clone was seen only once. The chain recombines TRBV9 with TRBJ2-2; D remains ambiguous. The CDR3 length is 15 residues. V lost 0 bases, J lost 5 bases, and 11 bases lay in between. Germline CDR1 SGDLS, CDR2 YYNGEE. The CDR3 loop reads CASSVGSVMTGELFF. CDR3 DNA: TGTGCCAGCAGCGTAGGGTCCGTAATGACCGGGGAGCTGTTTTTT.

The J gene is TRBJ1-1, the V gene TRBV29-1; 8 bases match TRBD1. Germline V gene sequence: CDR1 SQVTM, CDR2 ANQGSEA. Trimming took 7 bases from V and 1 from J; bases not matched to a gene: 5. The length of the CDR3 is 13 residues. In DNA, the CDR3 is TGCAGCGCGTCCGGGACAGGGAACACTGAAGCTTTCTTT. The encoded protein is CSASGTGNTEAFF. Full variable domain (remainder filled in from reference TRBV29-1 and TRBJ1-1): SAVISQKPSRDICQRGTSLTIQCQVDSQVTMMFWYRQQPGQSLTLIATANQGSEATYESGFVIDKFPISRPNLTFSTLTVSNMSPEDSSIYLCSASGTGNTEAFFGQGTRLTVV.

The chain is built from TRBV5-6 and TRBJ1-3, with a weak D call TRBD1 (5 bases). Trimming removed 2 bases at V and 3 bases at J, with 9 bases between. The CDR3 loop spans 14 amino acids. The germline V gene has CDR1 SGHDT and CDR2 YYEEEE. This chain's CDR3 is CASSFRVDGNTIYF. CDR3 nucleotide sequence: TGTGCCAGCAGCTTCAGGGTTGATGGAAACACCATATATTTT.

The chain is built from TRBV2 and TRBJ2-2; D could derive from TRBD1 or TRBD2 (5 bases each). This CDR3 contains 14 residues. The germline V gene encodes CDR1 SNHLY and CDR2 FYNNEI. V shed 8 bases and J shed 5 bases, with 15 bases lying between them. The CDR3, as DNA: TGTGCCAGCGCTCCACTAGAGGGGACCGGGGAGCTGTTTTTT. This translates into CASAPLEGTGELFF. The variable domain in full, completed from reference TRBV2 and TRBJ2-2, reads EPEVTQTPSHQVTQMGQEVILRCVPISNHLYFYWYRQILGQKVEFLVSFYNNEISEKSEIFDDQFSVERPDGSNFTLKIRSTKLEDSAMYFCASAPLEGTGELFFGEGSRLTVL.

The chain has TRBV6-6 and TRBJ2-2; maybe TRBD1 (5 bases). The CDR3 is 16 residues long. Germline V gene lookup returns CDR1 MNHNY and CDR2 SVGAGI (reference sequence). V shed 7 bases and J shed 0 bases, with 15 bases lying between them. CDR3 loop: CASTSSTGTNTGELFF. In DNA, the CDR3 is TGTGCCAGCACTTCAAGCACAGGCACGAACACCGGGGAGCTGTTTTTT.

The chain links TRBV6-5 to TRBJ2-5; no clear D gene. Between the trimmed V and J ends, which lost 8 bases and 5 bases, there was a span of 18 bases. Germline CDR1 MNHEY, CDR2 SVGAGI. This CDR3 contains 14 residues. The CDR3 reads CASQLSGFGETQYF. The CDR3 DNA follows: TGTGCCAGCCAACTTAGTGGTTTTGGGGAGACCCAGTACTTC.